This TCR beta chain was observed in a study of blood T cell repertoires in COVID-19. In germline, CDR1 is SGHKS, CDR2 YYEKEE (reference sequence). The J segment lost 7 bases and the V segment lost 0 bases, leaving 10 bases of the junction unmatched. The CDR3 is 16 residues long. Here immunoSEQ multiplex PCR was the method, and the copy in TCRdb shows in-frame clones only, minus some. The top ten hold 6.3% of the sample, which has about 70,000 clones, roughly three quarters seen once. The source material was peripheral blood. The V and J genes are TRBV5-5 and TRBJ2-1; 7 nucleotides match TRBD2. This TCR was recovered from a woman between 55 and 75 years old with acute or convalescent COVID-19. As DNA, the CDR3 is TGTGCCAGCAGCTTGGGGATGGAGCGGGGTTGGAATGAGCAGTTCTTC. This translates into CASSLGMERGWNEQFF. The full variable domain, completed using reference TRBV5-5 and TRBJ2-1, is DAGVTQSPTHLIKTRGQQVTLRCSPISGHKSVSWYQQVLGQGPQFIFQYYEKEERGRGNFPDRFSARQFPNYSSELNVNALLLGDSALYLCASSLGMERGWNEQFFGPGTRLTVL.